The 3 T cell receptor beta chains below all came from one sample that was sequenced in a study of technical replicates of blood from a handful of donors. The method was immunoSEQ multiplex PCR; TCRdb's version includes in-frame clones alone and lacks a portion of them. The table shows tens of thousands of clones, with 95% occurring only once. Sequencing used T cells isolated from PBMCs. The receptors originated from a human donor in good health.

V and J are TRBV5-1 and TRBJ1-2; tentative D call: TRBD1 (6 bases). The CDR3 covers 13 residues. Trimming took 4 bases from V and 8 from J, leaving 15 bases between them. CDR1 is SGHRS, CDR2 YFSETQ, per germline. CDR3 bases: TGCGCCAGCAGCCCCTTGACAGGTGGAGGCTACACCTTC. This translates into CASSPLTGGGYTF.

This clone has a handful of counts. V is TRBV28 and J is TRBJ1-1; D is ambiguous. The CDR3 is 13 residues long. Between the trimmed V and J ends, which lost 5 bases and 7 bases, there was a span of 14 bases. Per the germline V gene, CDR1 is MDHEN and CDR2 is SYDVKM. The CDR3 region is CASSLVQASEAFF. The CDR3 nucleotides are TGTGCCAGCAGTCTGGTTCAGGCCAGTGAAGCTTTCTTT.

The chain carries TRBV4-1 and TRBJ2-7; 7 bases are shared with TRBD1. The germline gives CDR1 MGHRA, CDR2 YSYEKL. With 0 bases clipped from V and 3 bases from J, the junction kept 8 bases outside the gene matches. The CDR3 covers 16 residues. CDR3 in DNA: TGCGCCAGCAGCCAAGATCAGCGCCAGGGGGTCTACGAGCAGTACTTC. Translated: CASSQDQRQGVYEQYF.